These 29 T cell receptor beta chains share one sample of origin, sequenced in a study of blood T cell repertoires in COVID-19. The repertoire was sequenced with immunoSEQ multiplex PCR; TCRdb's copy has only in-frame clones and lacks some. The table shows about 270,000 clones, with about 89% occurring only once. Input material: peripheral blood. The receptors here all came from a woman in her fifties or sixties with acute or convalescent COVID-19.

V and J are TRBV24-1 and TRBJ2-2, with TRBD1 matching 9 bases. This CDR3 comprises 17 residues. The V segment lost 3 bases and the J segment 1 base; nucleotides outside the gene matches: 5. Germline V gene sequence: CDR1 KGHDR, CDR2 SFDVKD. This CDR3 is CATSDRDRAKNTGELFF. CDR3 DNA: TGTGCCACCAGTGATCGGGACAGGGCTAAGAACACCGGGGAGCTGTTTTTT.

The rearrangement joins TRBV4-1 to TRBJ1-2; 9 nucleotides line up with TRBD1. This CDR3 is built from 15 residues. Germline V gene lookup returns CDR1 MGHRA and CDR2 YSYEKL. V dropped 2 bases and J dropped 5; count of bases not matched to a gene: 6. CDR3 DNA: TGCGCCAGCAGCCAACCCACAGGGGGCCGTTATGGCTACACCTTC. It codes for CASSQPTGGRYGYTF.

This clone was picked up a small number of times. The chain joins TRBV10-3 to TRBJ1-2; D uncertain. The V gene lost 0 bases and the J gene lost 4 bases, with 9 bases spanning the gap. In germline, CDR1 is ENHRY, CDR2 SYGVKD. The CDR3 runs to 14 residues. CDR3 residues: CAISESREFYGYTF. As DNA, the CDR3 is TGTGCCATCAGTGAGTCTAGGGAGTTCTATGGCTACACCTTC.

This clone was seen a handful of times. The rearrangement joins TRBV11-3 to TRBJ2-2; D possibly corresponds to TRBD2 (5 bases). This CDR3 comprises 14 residues. Germline assignment: CDR1 SGHNT and CDR2 YENEEA. Trimming removed 8 bases from V and 0 bases from J, with 10 bases in between. In DNA, the CDR3 is TGTGCCAGCTCTTGGCGGGCGAACACCGGGGAGCTGTTTTTT. Its translation: CASSWRANTGELFF. The variable domain in full, with the rest retrieved from reference TRBV11-3 and TRBJ2-2, is EAGVVQSPRYKIIEKKQPVAFWCNPISGHNTLYWYLQNLGQGPELLIRYENEEAVDDSQLPKDRFSAERLKGVDSTLKIQPAELGDSAVYLCASSWRANTGELFFGEGSRLTVL.

The CDR3: CASSIQVNTEAFF. The CDR3 region has the DNA TGTGCCAGCAGCATCCAGGTGAACACTGAAGCTTTCTTT. This sequence joins TRBV9 and TRBJ1-1; D gene unclear. V lost 4 bases to trimming and J lost 0 bases, with 7 bases between them. Germline loops: CDR1 SGDLS, CDR2 YYNGEE. The CDR3 totals 13 residues.

This clone was counted a single time. The rearrangement joins TRBV15 to TRBJ2-5; perhaps TRBD1 as D (5 bases). CDR1 is LNHNV, CDR2 YYDKDF, per germline (reference sequence). V gave up 0 bases and J gave up 10 bases, with 18 bases separating them. This CDR3 is built from 15 residues. CDR3 residues: CATSRDQGPLLNQYF. In DNA, the CDR3 is TGTGCCACCAGCAGAGATCAGGGTCCCTTATTAAACCAGTACTTC.

V is TRBV4-1 and J is TRBJ1-2; D is possibly TRBD1 (5 bases). The CDR3 runs to 18 residues. V dropped 1 base and J dropped 0 bases, with 18 bases sitting between them. Germline CDR1 and CDR2: MGHRA and YSYEKL. The CDR3 region is CASSQVDGGVGANYGYTF. The CDR3 DNA reads TGCGCCAGCAGCCAAGTGGACGGGGGTGTAGGGGCTAACTATGGCTACACCTTC.

The chain is built from TRBV7-7 and TRBJ2-1, with TRBD1 matching 8 bases. CDR1 is SSHAT and CDR2 is FNYEAQ in the germline V gene (reference sequence). The V gene end was trimmed by 1 base and the J gene end by 7 bases; junction bases not matched to a gene: 12. This CDR3 comprises 17 residues. CDR3 nucleotides: TGTGCCAGCAGCTTAGGACTGCCGGGACAGGCAGATAATGAGCAGTTCTTC. Amino acid sequence: CASSLGLPGQADNEQFF.

The rearrangement links TRBV4-1 to TRBJ2-1; D call uncertain. Trimming removed 1 base from V and 8 bases from J, with 9 bases in between. The V gene's germline CDR1 is MGHRA and CDR2 YSYEKL. The CDR3 length is 13 residues. The CDR3 reads CASSQGEPDEQFF. DNA of the CDR3: TGCGCCAGCAGCCAAGGCGAACCCGATGAGCAGTTCTTC.

V is TRBV18 and J is TRBJ1-2; D unresolved. The CDR3 consists of 18 residues. Per the germline V gene, CDR1 is KGHSH and CDR2 is LQKENI. Trimming removed 2 bases from V and 1 base from J, with 20 bases in between. CDR3 in DNA: TGTGCCAGCTCACCATTATTGGCCTCCGTGAACAATAACTATGGCTACACCTTC. Its protein product is CASSPLLASVNNNYGYTF.

The rearrangement uses TRBV29-1 and TRBJ2-6; no firm D call. In germline, CDR1 is SQVTM, CDR2 ANQGSEA. The CDR3 loop spans 12 amino acids. Trimming removed 7 bases at V and 0 bases at J, with 4 bases between. The chain's CDR3 is CSALSGANVLTF. CDR3 bases: TGCAGCGCCCTCTCTGGGGCCAACGTCCTGACTTTC. The entire variable domain, with the rest obtained from reference TRBV29-1 and TRBJ2-6, is as follows: SAVISQKPSRDICQRGTSLTIQCQVDSQVTMMFWYRQQPGQSLTLIATANQGSEATYESGFVIDKFPISRPNLTFSTLTVSNMSPEDSSIYLCSALSGANVLTFGAGSRLTVL.

The V and J genes are TRBV14 and TRBJ2-3, with 8 bases lining up with TRBD2. Per the germline V gene, CDR1 is SGHDN and CDR2 is FVKESK. Trimming cost V 0 bases and J 2 bases; bases outside gene matches: 4. This CDR3 contains 16 residues. This CDR3 reads CASSQDLAGYTDTQYF. The CDR3 DNA reads as TGTGCCAGCAGCCAAGATCTAGCGGGTTACACAGATACGCAGTATTTT.

The rearrangement uses TRBV28 and TRBJ2-5; D gene ambiguous. The V gene's germline CDR1 is MDHEN and CDR2 SYDVKM. Trimming took off 6 bases at V and 5 bases at J, with 16 bases between the two ends. There are 14 residues in the CDR3. The chain's CDR3 is CASSRLVPRETQYF. As DNA, the CDR3 is TGTGCCAGCAGCCGGTTGGTCCCCAGGGAGACCCAGTACTTC.

The rearrangement joins TRBV18 to TRBJ1-5, with D perhaps TRBD1 (5 bases). The length of the CDR3 is 14 residues. Trimming cost V 6 bases and J 7 bases, with 16 bases left between them. Per the germline V gene, CDR1 is KGHSH and CDR2 is LQKENI. CDR3 DNA: TGTGCCAGCTCCTTTGAGCCAGGGTCCCAGCCCCAGCATTTT. Its translation: CASSFEPGSQPQHF.

Worth noting for this clone: Other DNA sequences of this sample code for an identical CDR3. V usage is TRBV7-9 and J usage is TRBJ2-7, with 8 positions matching TRBD1. Germline CDR1 SEHNR, CDR2 FQNEAQ (reference sequence). V trimming: 1 base; J trimming: 1 base; junction bases outside the gene matches: 0. The CDR3 extends over 14 amino acids. The CDR3 is CASSLGTGSYEQYF. CDR3 sequence (DNA): TGTGCCAGCAGCTTAGGGACAGGGTCCTACGAGCAGTACTTC.

V and J are TRBV15 and TRBJ2-1, with TRBD2 identical over 11 bases. The CDR3 covers 16 residues. Germline loops: CDR1 LNHNV, CDR2 YYDKDF (reference sequence). Unmatched junction bases numbered 4, after V lost 5 bases and J lost 1 base. The CDR3 reads CATSPRTSGSYNEQFF. DNA for the CDR3: TGTGCCACCAGCCCTCGGACTAGCGGGTCCTACAATGAGCAGTTCTTC.

The chain employs TRBV7-2 and TRBJ2-3, with TRBD2 matching over 7 bases. This CDR3 comprises 16 residues. Germline CDR1 reads SGHTA; CDR2 reads FQGNSA. J lost 4 bases, V lost 4 bases, and 11 bases had no gene match. The DNA for the CDR3 is TGTGCCAGCAGCTCACAACTAGCGAGTGGAGCAGATACGCAGTATTTT. Translation: CASSSQLASGADTQYF.

The V and J genes are TRBV6-5 and TRBJ2-7; D remains ambiguous. Germline V gene lookup returns CDR1 MNHEY and CDR2 SVGAGI. The CDR3 runs 14 residues. With 0 bases removed from V and 2 bases from J, the gap between germline ends came to 8 bases. The CDR3 bases are TGTGCCAGCAGTTACTCTTTGGGCCCCTACGAGCAGTACTTC. Its protein is CASSYSLGPYEQYF.

The chain combines TRBV28 with TRBJ1-5; D gene ambiguous. V was cut by 7 bases and J by 5 bases, with 15 bases left in between. The CDR3 consists of 14 residues. The germline V gene encodes CDR1 MDHEN and CDR2 SYDVKM. As DNA, the CDR3 is TGTGCCAGCAAATTGGGCGAGAGCTATCAGCCCCAGCATTTT. Residues: CASKLGESYQPQHF.

This sequence joins TRBV7-3 and TRBJ2-2; the D is unclear. CDR3 size: 14 residues. Trimming pared 0 bases from V and 8 bases from J, leaving 10 bases between. Germline-derived CDR1 and CDR2 are SGHTA and FQGTGA. Here the CDR3 reads CASSLTVSGGELFF. The CDR3 DNA reads as TGTGCCAGCAGCTTAACGGTCTCGGGTGGGGAGCTGTTTTTT.

This chain links TRBV19 with TRBJ2-1; D gene uncertain. This CDR3 contains 12 residues. V was trimmed by 0 bases and J by 6 bases, leaving 3 bases between them. The germline V gene has CDR1 LNHDA and CDR2 SQIVND (reference sequence). The CDR3 loop reads CASSIERNEQFF. The CDR3, as DNA: TGTGCCAGTAGTATAGAGCGCAATGAGCAGTTCTTC.

This sequence joins TRBV5-1 and TRBJ1-4; TRBD1 matches at 7 bases. The CDR3 is made up of 16 amino acids. The V gene end was trimmed by 5 bases and the J gene end by 8 bases; junction bases not matched to a gene: 15. Germline V gene sequence: CDR1 SGHRS, CDR2 YFSETQ. The CDR3 coding sequence is TGCGCCAGCAGTTCATCACAGGACAGGAATTGGGAAAAACTGTTTTTT. Protein: CASSSSQDRNWEKLFF. The full variable domain, with the rest looked up from reference TRBV5-1 and TRBJ1-4, is KAGVTQTPRYLIKTRGQQVTLSCSPISGHRSVSWYQQTPGQGLQFLFEYFSETQRNKGNFPGRFSGRQFSNSRSEMNVSTLELGDSALYLCASSSSQDRNWEKLFFGSGTQLSVL.

DNA of the CDR3: TGTGCCAGCAGCACCGGGGGGTGGGAGACCCAGTACTTC. It encodes CASSTGGWETQYF. J is TRBJ2-5 and V is TRBV7-9; 7 positions match TRBD2. Germline-derived CDR1 and CDR2 are SEHNR and FQNEAQ (reference sequence). V gave up 5 bases and J gave up 5 bases; unmatched junction bases: 5. The CDR3 is 13 residues long.

This clone is a singleton in its sample. This chain uses TRBV11-2 with TRBJ2-5, with 8 bases that match TRBD2. Trimming at V came to 5 bases and at J to 4 bases, leaving 15 bases not matched to a gene. CDR1 SGHAT and CDR2 FQNNGV come from the germline V gene. This CDR3 is 17 amino acids long. The CDR3 is CASSAPAGTRGLETQYF. CDR3 sequence (DNA): TGTGCCAGCAGCGCCCCCGCCGGGACTAGGGGGTTAGAGACCCAGTACTTC.

This chain uses TRBV27 with TRBJ2-3, with 8 bases lining up with TRBD2. This CDR3 is 17 amino acids long. CDR1 is MNHEY and CDR2 is SMNVEV in the germline V gene (reference sequence). V shed 2 bases, J shed 4 bases, and the junction held 11 bases outside the gene matches. This chain's CDR3 is CASSLMSGSDSADTQYF. The CDR3 nucleotides read TGTGCCAGCAGTTTAATGAGCGGGAGTGATTCAGCAGATACGCAGTATTTT.

The rearrangement links TRBV5-1 to TRBJ2-3, with a weak D call TRBD1 (6 bases). The germline V gene has CDR1 SGHRS and CDR2 YFSETQ. The CDR3 runs 15 residues. The V and J ends lost 2 bases and 0 bases respectively, with 10 bases between them. The CDR3 is CASSFEGHSTDTQYF. In DNA form, the CDR3 reads TGCGCCAGCAGCTTTGAGGGACATAGCACAGATACGCAGTATTTT.

V usage is TRBV7-8 and J usage is TRBJ2-1; 11 bases agree with TRBD2. The CDR3 runs 15 residues. Germline CDR1 is SGHVS and CDR2 is FQNEAQ. Unmatched junction bases numbered 4, after V lost 5 bases and J lost 4 bases. CDR3: CASSPGTSGYNEQFF. In nucleotides, the CDR3 is TGTGCCAGCAGCCCCGGGACTAGCGGATACAATGAGCAGTTCTTC.

CDR3 sequence reads: CASSQREGQTEAFF. The CDR3 region has the DNA TGCGCCAGCAGCCAAAGGGAGGGGCAAACTGAAGCTTTCTTT. This sequence joins TRBV4-1 and TRBJ1-1; possibly TRBD1 for D (5 bases). Deletions cut 2 bases from V and 5 bases from J, with 12 bases between. Germline V gives CDR1 MGHRA, CDR2 YSYEKL. The CDR3 spans 14 residues.

This clone was recorded once. The rearrangement uses TRBV24-1 and TRBJ2-5, with a weak D call TRBD2 (5 bases). The ends were cut back, 0 bases at V and 5 bases at J, with 12 bases in the middle. The germline V gene has CDR1 KGHDR and CDR2 SFDVKD. CDR3 size: 15 residues. In DNA form, the CDR3 reads TGTGCCACCAGTGATTTGCAGCTAGCTGGGGAGACCCAGTACTTC. Amino acids: CATSDLQLAGETQYF.